The subject of this entry is one T cell receptor (beta chain). CDR1 and CDR2 from the germline V gene are SGHRS and YFSETQ. The V end was cut by 0 bases, the J end by 7 bases, with 11 bases between. CDR3 length: 13 residues. The sample comes from a study of TIL therapy for anti-PD-1-resistant metastatic lung cancer. Time point here: pre-treatment sample, taken before nivolumab and TIL therapy. Stage 4 NSCLC adults joined between 2017 and January 2020. This was the immunoSEQ v3 assay. Repertoires were generated with immunoSEQ multiplex PCR, while TCRdb's copy carries only in-frame clones and drops some. This sample yields 30,000 to 45,000 clones, of which about 70% are seen a single time; approximately 5.3% belongs to the top ten.

The rearrangement links TRBV5-1 to TRBJ2-7; perhaps D is TRBD1 or TRBD2 (5 bases each). Here the sequenced sample was blood, taken at baseline. The sequence was collected from a person aged 25-79 years with non-small cell lung cancer. The DNA for the CDR3 is TGCGCCAGCAGCTTGGAGGGACCTGGAGAGCAGTACTTC. Its translation: CASSLEGPGEQYF.